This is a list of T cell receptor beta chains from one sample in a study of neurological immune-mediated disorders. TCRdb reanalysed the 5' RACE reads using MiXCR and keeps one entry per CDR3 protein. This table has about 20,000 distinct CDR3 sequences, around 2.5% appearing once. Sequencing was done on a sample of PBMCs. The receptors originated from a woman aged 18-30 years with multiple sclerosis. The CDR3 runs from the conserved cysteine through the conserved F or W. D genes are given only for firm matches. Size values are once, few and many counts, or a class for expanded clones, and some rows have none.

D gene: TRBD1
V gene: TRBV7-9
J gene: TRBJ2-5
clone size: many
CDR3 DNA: TGTGCCAGCAGCTCTTCCTTAAGGGACAGGATCCAAGAGACCCAGTACTTC
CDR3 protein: CASSSSLRDRIQETQYF

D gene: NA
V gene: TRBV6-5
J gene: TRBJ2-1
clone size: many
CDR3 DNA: TGTGCCAGCAGCTCAGGCACTAGGTCCTACAATGAGCAGTTCTTC
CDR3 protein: CASSSGTRSYNEQFF

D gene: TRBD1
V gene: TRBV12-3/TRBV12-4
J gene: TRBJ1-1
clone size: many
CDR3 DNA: TGTGCCAGCACCCATGCTTCGGACAGGGCCTTTATGAACACTGAAGCTTTCTTT
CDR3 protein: CASTHASDRAFMNTEAFF

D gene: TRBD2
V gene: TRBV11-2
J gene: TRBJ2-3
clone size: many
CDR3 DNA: TGTGCCAGCAGCTACACTAGCGGGACCACAGATACGCAGTATTTT
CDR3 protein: CASSYTSGTTDTQYF

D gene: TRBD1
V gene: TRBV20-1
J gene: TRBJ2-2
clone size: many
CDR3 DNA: TGCAGTGCTAGACCTGACAGGGGGAACACCGGGGAGCTGTTTTTT
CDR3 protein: CSARPDRGNTGELFF

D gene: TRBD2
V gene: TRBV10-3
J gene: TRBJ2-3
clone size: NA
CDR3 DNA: TGTGCCATCAGAAAGGCCGGGACTAGGAACTCAGATACGCAGTATTTT
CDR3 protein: CAIRKAGTRNSDTQYF

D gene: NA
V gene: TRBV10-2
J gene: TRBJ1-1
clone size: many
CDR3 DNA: TGCGCCAGCAGTGAAGCCGGGACCTCCCACGCTTTCTTT
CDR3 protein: CASSEAGTSHAFF

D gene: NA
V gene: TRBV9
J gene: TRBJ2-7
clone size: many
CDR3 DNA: TGTGCCAGCAGCGTAGGAATAGTGGGGAGCGCCCACGAGCAGTACTTC
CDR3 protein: CASSVGIVGSAHEQYF

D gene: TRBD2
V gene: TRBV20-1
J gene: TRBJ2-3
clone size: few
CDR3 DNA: TGCAGTGCTAGAGTCTTTCGGGGGGGCGCAGATTTCGGCACAGATACGCAGTATTTT
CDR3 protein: CSARVFRGGADFGTDTQYF

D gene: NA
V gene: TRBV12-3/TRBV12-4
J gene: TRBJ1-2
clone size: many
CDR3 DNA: TGTGCCAGCAGTTTCGGATATGGCTACACCTTC
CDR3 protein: CASSFGYGYTF

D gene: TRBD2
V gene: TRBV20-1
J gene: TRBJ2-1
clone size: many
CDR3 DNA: TGCAGTGCACTTAGCGGGAGCTCCTACAATGAGCAGTTCTTC
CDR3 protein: CSALSGSSYNEQFF

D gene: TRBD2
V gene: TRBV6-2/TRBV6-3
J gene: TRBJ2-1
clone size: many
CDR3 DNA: TGTGCCAGCAGTGGGGGGGACGGTTTATCCTACAATGAGCAGTTCTTC
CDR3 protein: CASSGGDGLSYNEQFF

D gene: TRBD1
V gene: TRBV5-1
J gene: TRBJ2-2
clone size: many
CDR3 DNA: TGCGCCAGCAGCTCCCCCCAGGGGGTCACCGGGGAGCTGTTTTTT
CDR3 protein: CASSSPQGVTGELFF

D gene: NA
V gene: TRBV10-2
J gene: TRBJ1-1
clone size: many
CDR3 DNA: TGCGCCAGCAGAGACAGGTGGTACACTGAAGCTTTCTTT
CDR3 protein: CASRDRWYTEAFF

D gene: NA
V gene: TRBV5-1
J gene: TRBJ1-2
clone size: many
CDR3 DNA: TGCGCCAGCAGCTTGGCCGGGACGCTCTATGGCTACACCTTC
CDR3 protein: CASSLAGTLYGYTF

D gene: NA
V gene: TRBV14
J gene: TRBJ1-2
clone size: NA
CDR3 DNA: TGTGCCAGCAGCCAAGGAGTTAACAGCTATGGCTACACCTTC
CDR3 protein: CASSQGVNSYGYTF

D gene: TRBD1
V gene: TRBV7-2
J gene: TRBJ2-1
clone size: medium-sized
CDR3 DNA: TGTGCCAGCAGGTCCGACAGGGGGAAGGATGAGCAGTTCTTC
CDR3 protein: CASRSDRGKDEQFF

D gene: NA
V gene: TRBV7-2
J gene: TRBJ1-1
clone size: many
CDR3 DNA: TGTGCCAGCAGCTTAGTGGGGGTTATGAACACTGAAGCTTTCTTT
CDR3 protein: CASSLVGVMNTEAFF